This TCR beta chain was recorded in a study of beta chain features in type 1 diabetes. Notes on the study in general: A moderate, significant TCRB CDR3 shortening appeared in type 1 diabetes across four CD4+ subsets.

Expressed TCRB transcripts were sequenced, since all the RNA that had been isolated was reverse transcribed. Measured with immunoSEQ multiplex PCR; TCRdb has only the in-frame clones, and not every one. Of under 200,000 clones in the sample, 8% to 8.5% are singletons; the top ten hold 0.45% to 0.55%. The sample holds a few counts of this clone. The antigen remains undetermined. This CDR3 is 18 amino acids long. Germline values: CDR1 ENHRY, CDR2 SYGVKD. V dropped 0 bases and J dropped 1 base, with 18 bases sitting between them. This TCR came from a woman between 18 and 29 years old with type 1 diabetes. The rearrangement links TRBV10-3 to TRBJ1-1; D uncertain. The sequenced sample consisted of central memory CD4+ T cells from blood. The CDR3 here is CAISESGGGTSRNTEAFF. The DNA of the CDR3 is TGTGCCATCAGTGAGTCAGGAGGCGGTACATCGAGGAACACTGAAGCTTTCTTT.